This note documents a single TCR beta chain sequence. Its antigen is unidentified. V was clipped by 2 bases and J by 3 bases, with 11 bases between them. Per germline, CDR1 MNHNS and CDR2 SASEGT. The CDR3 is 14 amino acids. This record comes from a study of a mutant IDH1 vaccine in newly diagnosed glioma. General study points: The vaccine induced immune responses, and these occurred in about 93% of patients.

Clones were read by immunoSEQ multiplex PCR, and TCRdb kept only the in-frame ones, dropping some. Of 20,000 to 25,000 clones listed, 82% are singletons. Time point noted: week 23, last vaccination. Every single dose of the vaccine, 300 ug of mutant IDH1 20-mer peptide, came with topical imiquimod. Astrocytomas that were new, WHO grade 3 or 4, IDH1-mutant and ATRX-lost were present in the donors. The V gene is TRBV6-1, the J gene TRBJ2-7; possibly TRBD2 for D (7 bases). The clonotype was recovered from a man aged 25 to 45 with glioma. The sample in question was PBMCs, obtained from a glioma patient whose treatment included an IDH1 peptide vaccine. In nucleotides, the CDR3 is TGTGCCAGCAGTGAAAGGGGGGGTGTCTACGAGCAGTACTTC. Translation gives CASSERGGVYEQYF.